The subject of this entry is one TCR beta chain. As yet, its antigen is unknown. Germline assignment: CDR1 WSHSY and CDR2 SAAADI. The CDR3 sequence is 13 residues long. V shed 6 bases and J 6 bases; nucleotides not matched to a gene: 4. The data stem from a study of glioma-infiltrating T cells after dendritic cell vaccination. Study outcomes and limitations: Longer survival after dendritic cell vaccination followed higher pretreatment TIL content.

Up to roughly 2 ug genomic DNA was used for TCRB CDR3 amplification. Sequenced by immunoSEQ multiplex PCR; TCRdb stores in-frame clones only, minus some. The sample has fewer than 110,000 clones; roughly 79% are singletons. The material was blood, obtained before dendritic cell vaccination. The chain combines TRBV10-2 with TRBJ1-1; 10 nucleotides align to TRBD1. This sequence was found in a human donor with glioblastoma. The CDR3 DNA reads TGCGCCAGCAGGACAGGGGGCGACGCTGAAGCTTTCTTT. Translation: CASRTGGDAEAFF.